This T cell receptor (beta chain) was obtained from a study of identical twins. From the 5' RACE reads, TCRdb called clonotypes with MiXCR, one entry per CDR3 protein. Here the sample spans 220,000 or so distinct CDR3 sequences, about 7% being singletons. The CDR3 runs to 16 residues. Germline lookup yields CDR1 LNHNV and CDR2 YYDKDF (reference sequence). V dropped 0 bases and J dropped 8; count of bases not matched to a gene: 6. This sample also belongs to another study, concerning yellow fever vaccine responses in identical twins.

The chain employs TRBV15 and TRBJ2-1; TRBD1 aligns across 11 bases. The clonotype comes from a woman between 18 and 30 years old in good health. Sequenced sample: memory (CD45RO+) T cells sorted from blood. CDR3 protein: CATSREVGTGGDEQFF. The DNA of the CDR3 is TGTGCCACCAGCAGAGAGGTTGGGACAGGGGGGGATGAGCAGTTCTTC.